This T cell receptor (beta chain) was retrieved from a study of blood T cell repertoires in COVID-19. Overall study: Acute-phase and convalescent COVID-19 samples originated in the United States, Italy and Spain. PBMCs, B-cell-depleted T cells, or T cells provided the cDNA or gDNA that made up the material.

As handled by the study authors: Reference gene primer amplification yielded estimated nucleated cell counts. Profiled with immunoSEQ multiplex PCR; TCRdb holds only in-frame clones, not every one. Clone size and the V and J calls come from that table; the DNA yielded D and trimming. The table includes a few hundred thousand clones, roughly 90% detected once. CDR3 length: 15 residues. Between the trimmed V and J ends, which lost 2 bases and 4 bases, there was a span of 12 bases. Germline V lookup: CDR1 MNHEY, CDR2 SVGAGI. The chain joins TRBV6-5 to TRBJ2-1; the D gene is possibly TRBD2 (5 bases). The sequence derives from a man younger than 30 with active or convalescent COVID-19. Sequenced sample: peripheral blood. CDR3 protein: CASSYMSGLYNEQFF. DNA for the CDR3: TGTGCCAGCAGTTACATGTCAGGACTTTACAATGAGCAGTTCTTC.